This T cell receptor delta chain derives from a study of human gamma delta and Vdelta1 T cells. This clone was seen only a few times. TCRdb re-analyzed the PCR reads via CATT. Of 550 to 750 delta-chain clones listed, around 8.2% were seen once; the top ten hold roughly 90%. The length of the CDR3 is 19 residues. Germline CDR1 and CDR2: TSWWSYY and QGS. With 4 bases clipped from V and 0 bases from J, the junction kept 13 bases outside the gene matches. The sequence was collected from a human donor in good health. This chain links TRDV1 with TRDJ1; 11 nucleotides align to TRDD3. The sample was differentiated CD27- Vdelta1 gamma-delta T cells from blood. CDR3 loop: CALGGSIPYWGIYTDKLIF. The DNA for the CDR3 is TGTGCTCTTGGGGGTTCTATTCCGTACTGGGGGATATACACCGATAAACTCATCTTT.